The 16 T cell receptor beta chains reported below all come from one sample, sequenced in a study of shared clonotypes between healthy human individuals. Sequenced by immunoSEQ multiplex PCR; TCRdb stores in-frame clones only, minus some. Of some 2 million clones detected, 85% to 95% appear once; the ten largest clones hold 0.1% to 0.15%. Material for sequencing was naive CD4+ T cells sorted from blood. As to subset: CD45RA+ positively selected. The receptor source for this set is a young man in good health.

In the case of this clone: The junction departs from germline at one end; a sequencing error may be responsible. V is TRBV7-7 and J is TRBJ2-5; D possibly uses TRBD1 or TRBD2 (5 bases each). There are 16 residues in the CDR3. Germline-derived CDR1 and CDR2 are SSHAT and FNYEAQ (reference sequence). The CDR3 DNA reads as TGTGCTAGCAGCCATAAACTGGGACCACGGGGAGAGACCCAGTACTTC. It translates to CASSHKLGPRGETQYF.

Notes on this clone: Other DNA sequences from this sample encode an identical CDR3 as well. The gene calls are TRBV5-1 and TRBJ1-1; 8 bases line up with TRBD1. Germline V gene sequence: CDR1 SGHRS, CDR2 YFSETQ. After removal of 1 base from V and 2 bases from J, the junction contained 4 bases not matched to a gene. This CDR3 is 15 amino acids long. In DNA form, the CDR3 reads TGCGCCAGCAGCTTGTCCGGGACAGGCAACACTGAAGCTTTCTTT. It is translated as CASSLSGTGNTEAFF.

The V call is TRBV7-2, the J call TRBJ1-1, with a weak D call TRBD1 (5 bases). The germline V gene encodes CDR1 SGHTA and CDR2 FQGNSA. The CDR3 contains 13 residues. The V gene lost 5 bases and the J gene lost 8 bases, with 15 bases spanning the gap. The CDR3 sequence: CASSPGTVGEAFF. The DNA of the CDR3 is TGTGCCAGCAGCCCTGGGACGGTCGGCGAAGCTTTCTTT. Looking up the rest from reference TRBV7-2 and TRBJ1-1 gives the full variable domain: GAGVSQSPSNKVTEKGKDVELRCDPISGHTALYWYRQSLGQGLEFLIYFQGNSAPDKSGLPSDRFSAERTGGSVSTLTIQRTQQEDSAVYLCASSPGTVGEAFFGQGTRLTVV.

The V and J genes are TRBV30 and TRBJ2-7; 9 nucleotides agree with TRBD1. With 0 bases clipped from V and 6 bases from J, the junction kept 18 bases outside the gene matches. In germline, CDR1 is GTSNPN, CDR2 SVGIG (reference sequence). The CDR3 loop spans 18 amino acids. DNA of the CDR3: TGTGCCTGGAGTGTCGGGACAGGGCCCGAACTCGGACTACGCGAGCAGTACTTC. Residues: CAWSVGTGPELGLREQYF.

For the CDR3, the DNA is TGTGCCAGCAGCCCGGGGGAACTAGCGCTCCCCAGGGGGGATACGCAGTATTTT. Amino acids: CASSPGELALPRGDTQYF. The J gene is TRBJ2-3, the V gene TRBV7-9, with D perhaps matching TRBD1 or TRBD2 (7 bases each). This CDR3 region has 18 residues. Deletions cut 5 bases from V and 6 bases from J, with 27 bases between. The germline gives CDR1 SEHNR, CDR2 FQNEAQ (reference sequence). The variable domain in full, with the rest retrieved from reference TRBV7-9 and TRBJ2-3, is DTGVSQNPRHKITKRGQNVTFRCDPISEHNRLYWYRQTLGQGPEFLTYFQNEAQLEKSRLLSDRFSAERPKGSFSTLEIQRTEQGDSAMYLCASSPGELALPRGDTQYFGPGTRLTVL.

The chain couples TRBV9 to TRBJ2-5; D remains unclear. The CDR3 length is 17 residues. Deletions cut 1 base from V and 4 bases from J, with 20 bases between. Germline V gene data show CDR1 as SGDLS and CDR2 as YYNGEE. DNA for the CDR3: TGTGCCAGCAGCGTAAGCTCCAATTCCCGGCTAGGAGAGACCCAGTACTTC. It encodes CASSVSSNSRLGETQYF. The full variable domain, in which reference TRBV9 and TRBJ2-5 provide the parts outside the CDR3, is DSGVTQTPKHLITATGQRVTLRCSPRSGDLSVYWYQQSLDQGLQFLIQYYNGEERAKGNILERFSAQQFPDLHSELNLSSLELGDSALYFCASSVSSNSRLGETQYFGPGTRLLVL.

J is TRBJ2-3 and V is TRBV30, with 9 bases fitting TRBD2. This CDR3 is 15 amino acids long. The ends lost 0 bases at V and 7 bases at J; junction bases unmatched: 8. Germline CDR1 GTSNPN, CDR2 SVGIG (reference sequence). The CDR3 bases are TGTGCCTGGAGTGTACAGGCTAGCGGGGCTAATACGCAGTATTTT. Amino acids: CAWSVQASGANTQYF.

The chain recombines TRBV29-1 with TRBJ1-1, with 9 nucleotides matching TRBD1. The CDR3 extends over 16 amino acids. V lost 8 bases to trimming and J lost 1 base; unmatched junction nucleotides: 14. In germline, CDR1 is SQVTM, CDR2 ANQGSEA. Written as DNA, the CDR3 is TGCAGCCTCCAAAGGCTCCCGGGACAGGGGAACACTGAAGCTTTCTTT. Translated, it gives CSLQRLPGQGNTEAFF. Supplemented by reference TRBV29-1 and TRBJ1-1, the full variable domain reads SAVISQKPSRDICQRGTSLTIQCQVDSQVTMMFWYRQQPGQSLTLIATANQGSEATYESGFVIDKFPISRPNLTFSTLTVSNMSPEDSSIYLCSLQRLPGQGNTEAFFGQGTRLTVV.

This chain joins TRBV7-9 and TRBJ1-5; 7 bases are shared with TRBD1. J lost 5 bases, V lost 4 bases, and 8 bases had no gene match. The germline V gene has CDR1 SEHNR and CDR2 FQNEAQ (reference sequence). The CDR3 consists of 15 residues. Written as DNA, the CDR3 is TGTGCCAGCAGCTCATCTGACAGGGAGTATCAGCCCCAGCATTTT. It translates to CASSSSDREYQPQHF. Together with reference TRBV7-9 and TRBJ1-5, the CDR3 gives the full variable domain: DTGVSQNPRHKITKRGQNVTFRCDPISEHNRLYWYRQTLGQGPEFLTYFQNEAQLEKSRLLSDRFSAERPKGSFSTLEIQRTEQGDSAMYLCASSSSDREYQPQHFGDGTRLSIL.

Details on this clone: Different DNA sequences within this sample yield the same CDR3. V usage is TRBV2 and J usage is TRBJ2-3; D is unclear. The germline V gene has CDR1 SNHLY and CDR2 FYNNEI. V lost 1 base to trimming and J lost 0 bases, with 2 bases between them. The CDR3 extends over 13 amino acids. CDR3 DNA: TGTGCCAGCAGTGAAGGCAGCACAGATACGCAGTATTTT. The encoded protein is CASSEGSTDTQYF.

On this clone itself: One end of the junction does not line up with germline, which may come from a read error. The rearrangement links TRBV7-7 to TRBJ2-7, with 8 bases matching TRBD1. This CDR3 is built from 14 residues. From germline, CDR1 is SSHAT and CDR2 FNYEAQ (reference sequence). The CDR3 sequence: CASSLDRGSLEQYF. CDR3 bases: TGTGCTAGCAGCTTAGACAGGGGATCCCTCGAGCAGTACTTC. The full variable domain, rest sourced from reference TRBV7-7 and TRBJ2-7, is GAGVSQSPRYKVTKRGQDVTLRCDPISSHATLYWYQQALGQGPEFLTYFNYEAQPDKSGLPSDRFSAERPEGSISTLTIQRTEQRDSAMYRCASSLDRGSLEQYFGPGTRLTVT.

This chain links TRBV10-3 with TRBJ1-3; D not resolved. Trimming cost V 7 bases and J 2 bases, with 6 bases left between them. The CDR3 spans 12 residues. The germline gives CDR1 ENHRY, CDR2 SYGVKD. CDR3 amino acids: CAIIGAGNTIYF. The CDR3 DNA is TGTGCCATCATCGGGGCTGGAAACACCATATATTTT.

The CDR3 reads CASSPRRGTGELFF. In DNA, the CDR3 is TGTGCCAGCAGCCCCCGCCGGGGCACCGGGGAGCTGTTTTTT. This rearrangement joins TRBV11-3 to TRBJ2-2; TRBD2 is a possible D gene (5 bases). Trimming took off 5 bases at V and 4 bases at J, with 11 bases between the two ends. Germline lookup yields CDR1 SGHNT and CDR2 YENEEA. The CDR3 spans 14 residues.

This clone was observed a single time. The V and J genes are TRBV5-4 and TRBJ2-2; D unresolved. V was trimmed by 4 bases and J by 6 bases, leaving 13 bases between them. This CDR3 comprises 14 residues. The germline V gene encodes CDR1 SGHNT and CDR2 YYREEE (reference sequence). The CDR3 DNA is TGTGCCAGCAGCAGGGCATTTGAGCCCGGGGAGCTGTTTTTT. Its translation: CASSRAFEPGELFF. Together with reference TRBV5-4 and TRBJ2-2, the CDR3 gives the full variable domain: ETGVTQSPTHLIKTRGQQVTLRCSSQSGHNTVSWYQQALGQGPQFIFQYYREEENGRGNFPPRFSGLQFPNYSSELNVNALELDDSALYLCASSRAFEPGELFFGEGSRLTVL.

This chain uses TRBV19 with TRBJ2-5; a possible D gene is TRBD1 (6 bases). The CDR3 contains 15 residues. Germline assignment: CDR1 LNHDA and CDR2 SQIVND (reference sequence). Deletions cut 5 bases from V and 1 base from J, with 14 bases between. CDR3 protein: CASSGGARGQETQYF. As DNA, the CDR3 is TGTGCCAGTAGTGGGGGAGCCAGGGGCCAAGAGACCCAGTACTTC.

This chain links TRBV30 with TRBJ1-4; D is uncertain. V was trimmed by 0 bases and J by 7 bases, leaving 6 bases between them. This CDR3 contains 12 residues. In germline, CDR1 is GTSNPN, CDR2 SVGIG (reference sequence). The CDR3 spells CAWSVMGEKLFF. CDR3 nucleotides: TGTGCCTGGAGTGTAATGGGTGAAAAACTGTTTTTT.